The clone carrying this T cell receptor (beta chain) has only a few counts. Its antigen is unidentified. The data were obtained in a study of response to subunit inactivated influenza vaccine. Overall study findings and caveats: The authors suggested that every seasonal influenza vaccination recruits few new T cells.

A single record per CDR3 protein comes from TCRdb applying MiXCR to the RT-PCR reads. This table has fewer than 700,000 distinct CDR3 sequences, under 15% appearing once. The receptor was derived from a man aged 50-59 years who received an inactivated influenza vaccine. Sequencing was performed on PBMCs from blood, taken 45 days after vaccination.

The DNA for the CDR3 is TGTGCCAGCAGCCCCGGGGCGGGAGGGGGCCAAGAGACCCAGTACTTC. Amino acid sequence: CASSPGAGGGQETQYF. This chain uses TRBV4-2 with TRBJ2-5; 9 nucleotides line up with TRBD2. In germline, CDR1 is LGHNA, CDR2 YNFKEQ. This CDR3 is built from 16 residues. V lost 4 bases, J lost 1 base, and 7 bases stayed unmatched.